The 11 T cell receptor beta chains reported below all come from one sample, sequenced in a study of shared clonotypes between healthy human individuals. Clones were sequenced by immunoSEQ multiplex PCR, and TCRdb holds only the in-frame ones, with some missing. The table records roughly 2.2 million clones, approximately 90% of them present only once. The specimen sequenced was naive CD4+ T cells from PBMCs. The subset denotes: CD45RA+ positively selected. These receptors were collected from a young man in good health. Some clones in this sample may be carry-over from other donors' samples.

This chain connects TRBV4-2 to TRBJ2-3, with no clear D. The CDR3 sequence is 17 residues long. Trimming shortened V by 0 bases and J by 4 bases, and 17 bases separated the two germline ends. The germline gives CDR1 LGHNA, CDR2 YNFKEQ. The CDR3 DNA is TGTGCCAGCAGCCAAGATTGGGGTTCGCTGGTTGCAGATACGCAGTATTTT. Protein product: CASSQDWGSLVADTQYF.

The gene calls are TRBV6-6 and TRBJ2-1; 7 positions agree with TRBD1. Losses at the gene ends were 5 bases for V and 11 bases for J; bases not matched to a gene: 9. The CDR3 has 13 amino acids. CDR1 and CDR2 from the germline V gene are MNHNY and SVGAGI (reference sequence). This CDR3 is CASSRLGDRQQFF. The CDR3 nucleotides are TGTGCCAGCAGTCGCTTGGGGGACAGACAGCAGTTCTTC.

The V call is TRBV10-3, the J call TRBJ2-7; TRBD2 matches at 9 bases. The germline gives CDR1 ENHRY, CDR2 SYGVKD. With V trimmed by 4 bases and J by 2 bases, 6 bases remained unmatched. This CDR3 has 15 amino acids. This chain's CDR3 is CAISALLAGPYEQYF. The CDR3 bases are TGTGCCATCAGTGCCCTACTAGCGGGTCCCTACGAGCAGTACTTC.

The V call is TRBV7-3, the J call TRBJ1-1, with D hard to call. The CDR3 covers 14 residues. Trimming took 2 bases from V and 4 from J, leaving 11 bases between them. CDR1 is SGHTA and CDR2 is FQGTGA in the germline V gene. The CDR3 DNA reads TGTGCCAGCAGCTTATGGGGTGGTGCCACTGAAGCTTTCTTT. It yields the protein CASSLWGGATEAFF.

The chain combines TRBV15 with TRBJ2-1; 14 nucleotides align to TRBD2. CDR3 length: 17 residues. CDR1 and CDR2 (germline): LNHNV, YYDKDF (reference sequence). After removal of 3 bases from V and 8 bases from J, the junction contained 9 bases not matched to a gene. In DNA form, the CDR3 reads TGTGCCACCAGCAGGACCCGGACTAGCGGGAGGTCCGATGAGCAGTTCTTC. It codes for CATSRTRTSGRSDEQFF.

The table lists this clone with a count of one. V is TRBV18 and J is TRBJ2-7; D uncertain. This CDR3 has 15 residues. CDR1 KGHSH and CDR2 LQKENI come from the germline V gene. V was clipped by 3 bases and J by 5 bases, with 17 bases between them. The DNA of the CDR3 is TGTGCCAGCTCACCCCGTCCGGTATCGTGGGACGAGCAGTACTTC. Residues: CASSPRPVSWDEQYF.

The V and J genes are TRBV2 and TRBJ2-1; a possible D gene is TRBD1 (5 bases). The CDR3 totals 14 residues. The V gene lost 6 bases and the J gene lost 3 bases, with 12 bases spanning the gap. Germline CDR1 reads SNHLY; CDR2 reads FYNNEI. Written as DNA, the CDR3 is TGTGCCAGCAGAGGACAAGGGTTCTACAATGAGCAGTTCTTC. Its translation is CASRGQGFYNEQFF.

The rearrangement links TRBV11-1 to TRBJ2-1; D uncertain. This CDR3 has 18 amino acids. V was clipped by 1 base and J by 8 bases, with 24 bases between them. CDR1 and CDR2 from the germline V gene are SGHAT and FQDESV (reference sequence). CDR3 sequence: CASSLVVGLVTMRYEQFF. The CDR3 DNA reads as TGTGCCAGCAGCTTAGTAGTTGGCCTAGTGACAATGCGCTATGAGCAGTTCTTC.

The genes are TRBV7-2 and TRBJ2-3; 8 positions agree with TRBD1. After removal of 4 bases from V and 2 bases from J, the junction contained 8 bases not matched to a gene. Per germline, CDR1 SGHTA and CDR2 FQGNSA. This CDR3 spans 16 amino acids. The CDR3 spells CASSSPGTGYTDTQYF. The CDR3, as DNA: TGTGCCAGCAGCTCCCCCGGGACAGGCTACACAGATACGCAGTATTTT.

The CDR3 DNA sequence: TGTGCCAGCAGTATATTTGGGACAGGGGCCTACGAGCAGTACTTC. As protein: CASSIFGTGAYEQYF. This rearrangement joins TRBV6-6 to TRBJ2-7; 10 bases align to TRBD1. The CDR3 loop spans 15 amino acids. With 5 bases clipped from V and 2 bases from J, the junction kept 6 bases outside the gene matches. Per the germline V gene, CDR1 is MNHNY and CDR2 is SVGAGI (reference sequence).

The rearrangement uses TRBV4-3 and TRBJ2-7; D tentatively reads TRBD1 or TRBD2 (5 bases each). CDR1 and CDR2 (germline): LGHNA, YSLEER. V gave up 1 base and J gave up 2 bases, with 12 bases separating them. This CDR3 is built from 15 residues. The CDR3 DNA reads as TGCGCCAGCAGCCAAGCCAGGGACCGAACCTACGAGCAGTACTTC. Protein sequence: CASSQARDRTYEQYF.